This paragraph covers one T cell receptor beta chain sequence. Its antigen is undetermined. Peripheral blood, together with lesional scalp punch biopsies, was collected from alopecia areata patients. CDR1 SGHKS and CDR2 YYEKEE come from the germline V gene (reference sequence). This CDR3 has 13 amino acids. V shed 5 bases and J 2 bases; nucleotides not matched to a gene: 3. The sample originates from a study of CD8+ T cells in alopecia areata. Notes on the study in general: Scalp data also include sequences from resident alphabeta T cells of normal skin.

RNA was extracted and reverse transcribed into cDNA as the sequencing template. Produced via immunoSEQ multiplex PCR; TCRdb's table is partial and in-frame only. The sample includes over 14,000 clones, 45% to 60% of them seen just once. Here the sequenced sample was skin, taken at week 0. The chain combines TRBV5-5 with TRBJ1-2; TRBD1 agrees at 7 bases. The sequence was collected from a human donor with alopecia areata. CDR3 coding DNA: TGTGCCAGCAGGACAGGGCGCAACTATGGCTACACCTTC. Its protein is CASRTGRNYGYTF.